This T cell receptor (beta chain) appears in the sequencing data of a study of CD8+CD57+ T cells in acquired aplastic anemia (dated by TCRdb to the late 2010s). Background on the whole study: On average, sorted CD4+ and CD8+ cells yielded 2.5 to 3.5 ug of extracted DNA, with a range of 0.2 to 27.4 ug.

As regards this clonotype: There is no known antigen for this receptor. Base qualities are not at hand, and no much larger clone is one base apart.

Germline trimming: 0 bases from V, 0 bases from J; junction bases outside gene matches: 8. From a lookup of the germline V gene (reference sequence), CDR1 and CDR2 are DFQATT and SNEGSKA. The CDR3 has 17 amino acids, counting the end cysteine and phenylalanine. CDR3 DNA only is kept here, 51 bases in frame from base 1. The study deep-sequenced TCR repertoires of sorted CD4+ and CD8+ blood T cells from severe aplastic anemia patients and healthy subjects. Ficoll-Paque density gradient centrifugation was used to isolate peripheral blood mononuclear cells. Before DNA extraction, CD4+ and CD8+ T cells were sorted by FACS or by magnetic beads. Profiling of TCR beta VDJ combinations and CDR3 sequences used genomic DNA as the template. TCR repertoire sequencing was run on an Illumina HiSeq 2000. The authors' analysis ran thus. Repertoires were assessed using TRBV/TRBJ rearrangement plots, CDR3 size and DJ length profiles, and Simpson's diversity index. The immunodominant clone was defined as the most abundant DNA sequence in deep sequencing data. CDR3 amino acid sequences were screened for sharing across subjects and were compared with published repertoires and the VDJdb database. TCRdb reprocessed the public reads (quality trimming at Q25 with fastp, clone calling with MiXCR) and kept in-frame beta chains. One record per CDR3 amino acid sequence lists the most common genes and DNA. The V and J calls reflect TCRdb's pipeline rather than the authors' work. The sample table contains 250,000 to 350,000 distinct CDR3 sequences; only one count was recorded for around 60% of them. The top ten clonotypes cover 8% of the sample.

On the study overall, not on this receptor specifically: Although twenty-nine CD8+ CDR3 sequences were shared by patients and controls, these sequences appeared highly expressed in patients and within the immunodominant clones of patients. CD8+ Simpson's diversity did not differ significantly between patients and healthy controls (P=0.060).

This chain joins TRBV20-1 to TRBJ2-1; a stretch of 7 junction bases matches TRBD2. The material sequenced was sorted CD4+, CD8+, or CD8+CD57+ T cells (not recorded which) from PBMCs. The sequence was collected from a human donor with severe aplastic anemia or a healthy control (not recorded which). This receptor has the CDR3 CSAREGLGGSSYNEQFF. The DNA sequence is as follows: TGCAGTGCTAGAGAAGGCCTGGGGGGGAGCTCCTACAATGAGCAGTTCTTC.